These 27 T cell receptor beta chains share one sample of origin, sequenced in a study of blood T cell repertoires in COVID-19. Assay used: immunoSEQ multiplex PCR; TCRdb lists only in-frame clones, some missing. This table holds approximately 210,000 clones, over 65% found once. Material for sequencing was peripheral blood. Receptors were obtained from a woman in her 70s with active or convalescent COVID-19.

The chain carries TRBV13 and TRBJ2-4; D perhaps matches TRBD2 (5 bases). This CDR3 is 13 amino acids long. Germline loops: CDR1 PRHDT, CDR2 FYEKMQ (reference sequence). The V gene lost 5 bases and the J gene lost 15 bases, with 20 bases spanning the gap. CDR3 coding DNA: TGTGCCAGCAGCCCCCGGGCTTCGGGGAGACGGTACTTC. Its translation: CASSPRASGRRYF.

V and J are TRBV9 and TRBJ1-4, with D maybe TRBD1 (5 bases). Trimming pared 2 bases from V and 2 bases from J, leaving 13 bases between. The CDR3 has 16 amino acids. Germline V gene sequence: CDR1 SGDLS, CDR2 YYNGEE. This chain's CDR3 is CASSVHPQATNEKLFF. CDR3 in DNA: TGTGCCAGCAGCGTTCACCCACAGGCCACTAATGAAAAACTGTTTTTT.

The chain uses TRBV9 and TRBJ1-3; D gene unclear. The CDR3 has 14 residues. Germline CDR1 SGDLS, CDR2 YYNGEE. The ends were cut back, 1 base at V and 2 bases at J, with 7 bases in the middle. CDR3 nucleotide sequence: TGTGCCAGCAGCGTAATTCCCACTGGAAACACCATATATTTT. The encoded protein is CASSVIPTGNTIYF.

This sequence joins TRBV3-1 (or the pseudogene TRBV3-2) and TRBJ2-4; tentative D call: TRBD2 (6 bases). V lost 2 bases to trimming and J lost 7 bases, with 15 bases between them. The CDR3 runs to 15 residues. From germline, CDR1 is LGHDT and CDR2 YNNKEL (reference sequence). CDR3 nucleotides: TGTGCCAGCAGCCAACCTGGGACTGCAAGTAACATTCAGTACTTC. It translates to CASSQPGTASNIQYF.

This chain uses TRBV5-5 with TRBJ1-2; 9 bases are a match to TRBD1. Germline CDR1 reads SGHKS; CDR2 reads YYEKEE (reference sequence). The trim removed 4 bases at V and 3 bases at J, leaving 10 bases unmatched. The CDR3 is 16 amino acids. CDR3 protein: CASSQQPQGAHYGYTF. In DNA, the CDR3 is TGTGCCAGCAGCCAACAACCACAGGGGGCACACTATGGCTACACCTTC.

Regarding this clone: Other DNA sequences within the sample encode an identical CDR3. This sequence joins TRBV3-1 (or the pseudogene TRBV3-2) and TRBJ1-6; TRBD1 matches at 9 bases. V was clipped by 4 bases and J by 7 bases; unmatched bases: 2. Germline lookup yields CDR1 LGHDT and CDR2 YNNKEL (reference sequence). The CDR3 contains 14 residues. This chain's CDR3 is CASSRGQGNSPLHF. The CDR3 DNA reads TGTGCCAGCAGCCGAGGACAGGGGAATTCACCCCTCCACTTT.

The J gene is TRBJ2-3, the V gene TRBV28; the D gene is possibly TRBD2 (6 bases). This CDR3 is 16 amino acids long. Trimming removed 2 bases from V and 6 bases from J, with 18 bases in between. The V gene's germline CDR1 is MDHEN and CDR2 SYDVKM. CDR3 in DNA: TGTGCCAGCAGTTTAGTGGGAGGAAGGATAATGGATACGCAGTATTTT. Its protein product is CASSLVGGRIMDTQYF.

This clone was counted once. The chain joins TRBV3-1 (or the pseudogene TRBV3-2) to TRBJ1-5, with D possibly matching TRBD1 (5 bases). V lost 1 base, J lost 5 bases, and 9 bases lay in between. The CDR3 has 14 residues. Germline V CDR1 and CDR2: LGHDT, YNNKEL (reference sequence). The CDR3 coding sequence is TGTGCCAGCAGCCAAGGGAGGGGCGATCAGCCCCAGCATTTT. Its protein product is CASSQGRGDQPQHF.

Only a few counts were recorded for this clone. This chain links TRBV7-6 with TRBJ1-1, with D hard to call. With 3 bases removed from V and 8 bases from J, the gap between germline ends came to 13 bases. The germline V gene has CDR1 SGHVS and CDR2 FNYEAQ. This CDR3 contains 13 residues. The DNA for the CDR3 is TGTGCCAGCAGCTTTGAAGCTACCCGAGAAGCTTTCTTT. It codes for CASSFEATREAFF.

The chain couples TRBV25-1 to TRBJ1-1, with 7 bases lining up with TRBD1. There are 15 residues in the CDR3. Per the germline V gene, CDR1 is MGHDK and CDR2 is SYGVNS. V lost 5 bases, J lost 0 bases, and 6 bases stayed unmatched. CDR3: CASSIEGAVNTEAFF. The CDR3 DNA sequence: TGTGCCAGCAGTATTGAGGGGGCCGTGAACACTGAAGCTTTCTTT.

This chain joins TRBV7-2 and TRBJ1-5; tentative D call: TRBD1 (6 bases). Between the trimmed V and J ends, which lost 4 bases and 2 bases, there was a span of 12 bases. The CDR3 runs to 15 residues. Per germline, CDR1 SGHTA and CDR2 FQGNSA. The CDR3 coding sequence is TGTGCCAGCAGCTCCAGAGGGGGGGGCAATCAGCCCCAGCATTTT. Protein: CASSSRGGGNQPQHF.

Details on this clone: Other DNA sequences from this sample encode an identical CDR3 as well. The rearrangement links TRBV5-1 to TRBJ1-4, with a possible D match to TRBD1 (6 bases). The germline gives CDR1 SGHRS, CDR2 YFSETQ. The CDR3 has 14 residues. With 2 bases removed from V and 6 bases from J, the gap between germline ends came to 11 bases. CDR3 sequence (DNA): TGCGCCAGCAGCTTAGCGGGGGGCGATGAAAAACTGTTTTTT. Protein: CASSLAGGDEKLFF.

This chain connects TRBV10-2 to TRBJ2-3; 8 bases are a match to TRBD2. CDR3 size: 15 residues. Germline V gives CDR1 WSHSY, CDR2 SAAADI. V gave up 7 bases and J gave up 5 bases; unmatched junction bases: 11. CDR3 DNA: TGCGCCAGCATCTCAGGGCGGAGCGGGGGAGATACGCAGTATTTT. Translated: CASISGRSGGDTQYF.

The V call is TRBV2, the J call TRBJ1-4, with a possible D match to TRBD1 (6 bases). Trimming shortened V by 6 bases and J by 15 bases, and 17 bases separated the two germline ends. Germline V gene sequence: CDR1 SNHLY, CDR2 FYNNEI. There are 12 residues in the CDR3. CDR3 nucleotides: TGTGCCAGCAGGACATCAGGGGCTCGAGTGTTTTTT. This translates into CASRTSGARVFF.

The rearrangement links TRBV14 to TRBJ2-7, with 9 bases fitting TRBD1. The CDR3 is 15 amino acids. The junction had 7 bases not matched to a gene; V was cut back by 4 bases and J by 3 bases. The germline gives CDR1 SGHDN, CDR2 FVKESK. The CDR3 DNA is TGTGCCAGCAGCCTTAACAGGGGGCCGGGCTACGAGCAGTACTTC. Translation gives CASSLNRGPGYEQYF.

The rearrangement joins TRBV29-1 to TRBJ2-7, with 8 bases fitting TRBD1. The V gene's germline CDR1 is SQVTM and CDR2 ANQGSEA. The trim removed 1 base at V and 4 bases at J, leaving 3 bases unmatched. The CDR3 extends over 13 amino acids. CDR3 residues: CSVEGRGQYEQYF. The CDR3 DNA reads as TGCAGCGTTGAAGGCAGGGGGCAATACGAGCAGTACTTC.

The rearrangement joins TRBV2 to TRBJ2-2, with 8 bases aligning to TRBD1. CDR3 length: 16 residues. The trim removed 2 bases at V and 5 bases at J, leaving 7 bases unmatched. Germline-derived CDR1 and CDR2 are SNHLY and FYNNEI. CDR3 bases: TGTGCCAGCAGTGAAAGGCAGGGGGCACGAACCGGGGAGCTGTTTTTT. This encodes CASSERQGARTGELFF.

The V gene is TRBV27, the J gene TRBJ2-5; possibly TRBD1 for D (6 bases). The CDR3 has 15 amino acids. Germline-derived CDR1 and CDR2 are MNHEY and SMNVEV (reference sequence). The ends were cut back, 5 bases at V and 4 bases at J, with 17 bases in the middle. CDR3 sequence (DNA): TGTGCCAGCAGTGAATCCCATGGGGGCCCAGAGACCCAGTACTTC. Amino acid sequence: CASSESHGGPETQYF.

The chain recombines TRBV5-1 with TRBJ1-1; tentative D call: TRBD1 (5 bases). The germline V gene encodes CDR1 SGHRS and CDR2 YFSETQ. This CDR3 is 15 amino acids long. The V gene lost 4 bases and the J gene lost 1 base, with 14 bases spanning the gap. Here the CDR3 reads CASSPAVGANTEAFF. The DNA for the CDR3 is TGCGCCAGCAGCCCAGCTGTAGGGGCGAACACTGAAGCTTTCTTT.

CDR3 protein: CASGSETTSNYGYTF. Written as DNA, the CDR3 is TGTGCTAGTGGTTCCGAGACAACTTCTAACTATGGCTACACCTTC. The chain carries TRBV12-5 and TRBJ1-2, with D unresolved. The CDR3 runs 15 residues. Trimming removed 4 bases from V and 0 bases from J, with 12 bases in between. Germline lookup yields CDR1 LGHNT and CDR2 FRNRAP.

This clone was observed a few times. This chain connects TRBV6-4 to TRBJ2-7, with TRBD1 matching 7 bases. The V and J ends lost 4 bases and 7 bases, in that order; junction bases with no gene match: 7. The germline CDR1 and CDR2 sequences are MRHNA and SNTAGT. The CDR3 is 13 residues long. CDR3 nucleotide sequence: TGTGCCAGCAGTGCCAACAGGGGAACGGAGCAGTACTTC. As protein: CASSANRGTEQYF.

The V call is TRBV20-1, the J call TRBJ2-2; possible D gene TRBD2, 5 bases. The CDR3 is 15 residues long. V was cut by 3 bases and J by 4 bases, with 15 bases left in between. CDR1 and CDR2 from the germline V gene are DFQATT and SNEGSKA (reference sequence). CDR3 sequence (DNA): TGCAGTGCTAGTGCAGGTGGTGGAGGCACCGGGGAGCTGTTTTTT. Its translation: CSASAGGGGTGELFF.

This clone was seen once. V usage is TRBV28 and J usage is TRBJ2-5; 9 nucleotides align to TRBD2. The CDR3 consists of 13 residues. Germline V gives CDR1 MDHEN, CDR2 SYDVKM. After removal of 6 bases from V and 4 bases from J, the junction contained 3 bases not matched to a gene. CDR3 DNA: TGTGCCAGCAGAGGACTAGCGTTAGAGACCCAGTACTTC. It specifies CASRGLALETQYF.

The rearrangement uses TRBV18 and TRBJ2-1; 11 bases line up with TRBD1. The V and J ends lost 3 bases and 7 bases, in that order; junction bases with no gene match: 5. Per the germline V gene, CDR1 is KGHSH and CDR2 is LQKENI. This CDR3 comprises 15 residues. The CDR3 nucleotides are TGTGCCAGCTCACCGGGACAGGGGGGTTGGAATGAGCAGTTCTTC. This encodes CASSPGQGGWNEQFF.

The chain employs TRBV19 and TRBJ2-5; 7 bases align to TRBD2. J was trimmed by 2 bases and V by 6 bases; bases with no gene match: 3. The germline CDR1 and CDR2 sequences are LNHDA and SQIVND (reference sequence). This CDR3 region has 13 residues. CDR3 sequence reads: CASRDSGQETQYF. CDR3 DNA: TGTGCCAGTAGGGATAGCGGGCAAGAGACCCAGTACTTC.

J is TRBJ1-1 and V is TRBV5-1; TRBD1 matches at 9 bases. The CDR3 has 18 amino acids. V shed 4 bases and J 4 bases; nucleotides not matched to a gene: 17. Germline V lookup: CDR1 SGHRS, CDR2 YFSETQ. The CDR3 region is CASSPIGGTLQGATEAFF. Written as DNA, the CDR3 is TGCGCCAGCAGCCCCATTGGGGGGACATTACAGGGGGCCACTGAAGCTTTCTTT. The whole variable domain, filled in from reference TRBV5-1 and TRBJ1-1, reads KAGVTQTPRYLIKTRGQQVTLSCSPISGHRSVSWYQQTPGQGLQFLFEYFSETQRNKGNFPGRFSGRQFSNSRSEMNVSTLELGDSALYLCASSPIGGTLQGATEAFFGQGTRLTVV.

V usage is TRBV6-6 and J usage is TRBJ1-1; D is unclear. Trimming left V 5 bases short and J 1 base short, with 11 bases between. The CDR3 is made up of 14 amino acids. Looked up from germline, CDR1 is MNHNY and CDR2 is SVGAGI (reference sequence). The CDR3 sequence is CASSAQGGNTEAFF. The CDR3 region has the DNA TGTGCCAGCAGTGCACAAGGAGGGAACACTGAAGCTTTCTTT.